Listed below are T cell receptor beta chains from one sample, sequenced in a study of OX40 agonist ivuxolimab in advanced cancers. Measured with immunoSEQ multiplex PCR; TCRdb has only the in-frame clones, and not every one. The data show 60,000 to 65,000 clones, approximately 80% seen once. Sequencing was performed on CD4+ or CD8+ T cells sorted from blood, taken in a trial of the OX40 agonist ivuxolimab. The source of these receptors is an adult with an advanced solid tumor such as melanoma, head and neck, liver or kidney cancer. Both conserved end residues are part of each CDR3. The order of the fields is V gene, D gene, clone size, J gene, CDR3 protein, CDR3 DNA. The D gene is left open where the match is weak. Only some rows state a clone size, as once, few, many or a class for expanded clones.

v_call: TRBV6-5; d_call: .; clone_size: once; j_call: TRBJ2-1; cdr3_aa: CASSLDPYNEQFF; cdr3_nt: TGTGCCAGCAGTTTGGACCCATACAATGAGCAGTTCTTC
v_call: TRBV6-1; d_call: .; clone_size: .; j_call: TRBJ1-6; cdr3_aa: CASSEVVPPLHF; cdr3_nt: TGTGCCAGCAGTGAGGTAGTCCCACCCCTCCACTTT
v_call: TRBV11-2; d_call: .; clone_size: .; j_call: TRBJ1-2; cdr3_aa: CASSASDTGRFGYTF; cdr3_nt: TGTGCCAGCAGCGCCTCCGACACAGGGCGTTTTGGCTACACCTTC
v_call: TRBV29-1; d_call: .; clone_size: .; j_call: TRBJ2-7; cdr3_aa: CSVAVADYEQYF; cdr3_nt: TGCAGCGTTGCGGTAGCGGACTACGAGCAGTACTTC
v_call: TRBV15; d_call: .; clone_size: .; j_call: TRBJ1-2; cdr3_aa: CATSRDRRTSGGYTF; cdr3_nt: TGTGCCACCAGCAGAGATCGACGGACGAGTGGTGGCTACACCTTC
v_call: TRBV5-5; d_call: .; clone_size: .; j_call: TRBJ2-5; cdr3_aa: CASSSGDFLETQYF; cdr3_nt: TGTGCCAGCAGCTCTGGGGACTTTTTGGAGACCCAGTACTTC
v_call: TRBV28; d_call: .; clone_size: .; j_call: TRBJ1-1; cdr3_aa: CASSGAWTEAFF; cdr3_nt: TGTGCCAGCAGTGGGGCGTGGACTGAAGCTTTCTTT
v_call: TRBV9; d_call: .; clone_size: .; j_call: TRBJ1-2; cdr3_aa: CASSTIWGGDGYTF; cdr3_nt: TGTGCCAGCAGCACTATATGGGGGGGAGATGGCTACACCTTC
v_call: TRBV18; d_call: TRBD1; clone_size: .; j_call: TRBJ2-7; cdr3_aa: CASSPSRQGTYEQYF; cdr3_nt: TGTGCCAGCTCACCGTCTCGACAGGGTACCTACGAGCAGTACTTC
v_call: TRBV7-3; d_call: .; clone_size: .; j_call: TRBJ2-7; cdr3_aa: CASSLSHQDPGSWQYF; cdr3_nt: TGTGCCAGCAGCCTTTCCCACCAGGACCCCGGGAGCTGGCAGTACTTC
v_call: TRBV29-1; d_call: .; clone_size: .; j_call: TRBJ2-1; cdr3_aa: CSVEPEREQFF; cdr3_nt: TGCAGCGTCGAACCTGAACGGGAGCAGTTCTTC
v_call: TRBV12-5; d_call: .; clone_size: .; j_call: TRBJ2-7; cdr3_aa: CASGSYEQYF; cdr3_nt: TGTGCTAGTGGTTCCTACGAGCAGTACTTC
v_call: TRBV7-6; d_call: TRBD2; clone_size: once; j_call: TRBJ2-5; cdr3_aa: CASSQLAGGPETQYF; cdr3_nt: TGTGCCAGCAGCCAACTAGCGGGAGGGCCGGAGACCCAGTACTTC
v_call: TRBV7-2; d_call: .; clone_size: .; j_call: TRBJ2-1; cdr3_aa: CASSLGYGSYNEQFF; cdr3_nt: TGTGCCAGCAGCTTGGGGTATGGTTCCTACAATGAGCAGTTCTTC
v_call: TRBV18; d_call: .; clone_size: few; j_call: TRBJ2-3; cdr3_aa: CASSPSTDTQYF; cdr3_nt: TGTGCCAGCTCACCTAGCACAGATACGCAGTATTTT
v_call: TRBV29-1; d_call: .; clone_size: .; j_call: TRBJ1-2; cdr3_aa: CSVEIRDTRFLYTF; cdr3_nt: TGCAGCGTTGAAATTCGAGATACCCGTTTCCTCTACACCTTC
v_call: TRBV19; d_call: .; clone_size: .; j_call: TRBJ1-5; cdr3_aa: CASLRVNSNQPQHF; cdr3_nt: TGTGCCAGTCTCAGGGTTAATAGCAATCAGCCCCAGCATTTT
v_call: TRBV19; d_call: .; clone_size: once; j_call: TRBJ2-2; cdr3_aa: CASSSPGRAGELFF; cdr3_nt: TGTGCCAGTAGTTCCCCGGGCCGGGCCGGGGAGCTGTTTTTT
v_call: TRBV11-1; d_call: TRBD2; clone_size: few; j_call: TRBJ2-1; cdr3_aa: CASSLTSGDYNEQFF; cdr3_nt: TGTGCCAGCAGCTTGACTAGCGGAGACTACAATGAGCAGTTCTTC
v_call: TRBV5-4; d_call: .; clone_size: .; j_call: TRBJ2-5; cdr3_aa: CASSLGGRPRLETQYF; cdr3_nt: TGTGCCAGCAGCTTGGGGGGACGCCCTAGATTGGAGACCCAGTACTTC
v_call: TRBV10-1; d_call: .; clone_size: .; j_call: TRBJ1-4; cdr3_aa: CASSEIRAGKLFF; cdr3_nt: TGCGCCAGCAGTGAGATAAGAGCCGGAAAACTGTTTTTT
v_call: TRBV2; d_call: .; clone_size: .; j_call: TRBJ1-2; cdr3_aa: CASTRTREGYTF; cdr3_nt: TGTGCCAGCACAAGGACAAGAGAGGGCTACACCTTC
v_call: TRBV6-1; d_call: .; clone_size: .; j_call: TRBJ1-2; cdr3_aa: CASTKTDNFYGYTF; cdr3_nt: TGTGCCAGTACGAAAACCGACAATTTCTATGGCTACACCTTC
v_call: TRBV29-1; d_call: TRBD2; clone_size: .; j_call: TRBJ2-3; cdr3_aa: CSGGRGVTDTQYF; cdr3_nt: TGCAGCGGAGGACGGGGGGTCACAGATACGCAGTATTTT
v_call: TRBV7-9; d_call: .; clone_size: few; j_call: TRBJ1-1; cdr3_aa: CASSLAQNTEAFF; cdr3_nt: TGTGCCAGCAGCTTAGCACAGAACACTGAAGCTTTCTTT
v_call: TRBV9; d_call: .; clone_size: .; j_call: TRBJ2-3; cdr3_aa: CASSVEGGRVSAQYF; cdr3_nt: TGTGCCAGCAGCGTAGAAGGTGGGCGGGTGTCGGCGCAGTATTTT
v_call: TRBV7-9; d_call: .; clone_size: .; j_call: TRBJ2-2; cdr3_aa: CASSLGGGTGELFF; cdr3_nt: TGTGCCAGCAGCTTAGGAGGGGGCACCGGGGAGCTGTTTTTT
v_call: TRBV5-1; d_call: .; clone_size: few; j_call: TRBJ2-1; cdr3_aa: CASSLVGGAIYNEQFF; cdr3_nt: TGCGCCAGCAGCTTGGTAGGTGGGGCCATCTACAATGAGCAGTTCTTC
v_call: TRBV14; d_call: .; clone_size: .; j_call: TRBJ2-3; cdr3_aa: CASSQITGSALPSTDTQYF; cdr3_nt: TGTGCCAGCAGCCAAATTACTGGGTCAGCCCTTCCTAGCACAGATACGCAGTATTTT
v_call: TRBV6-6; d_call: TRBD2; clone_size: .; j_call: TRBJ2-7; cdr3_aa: CASSYASGGAWQYF; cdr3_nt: TGTGCCAGCAGTTACGCTAGCGGGGGGGCATGGCAGTACTTC
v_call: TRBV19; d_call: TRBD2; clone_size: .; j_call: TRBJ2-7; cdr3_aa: CASSARLAGGSYEQYF; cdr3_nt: TGTGCCAGTAGTGCCCGGCTAGCGGGAGGATCCTACGAGCAGTACTTC
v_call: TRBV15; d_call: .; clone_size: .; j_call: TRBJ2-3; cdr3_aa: CATSSGAWTTQYF; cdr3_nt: TGTGCCACCAGCAGTGGCGCCTGGACTACGCAGTATTTT
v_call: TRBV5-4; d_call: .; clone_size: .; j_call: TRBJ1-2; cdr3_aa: CASSPSGNGYTF; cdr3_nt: TGTGCTAGCAGCCCTTCAGGGAATGGCTACACCTTC
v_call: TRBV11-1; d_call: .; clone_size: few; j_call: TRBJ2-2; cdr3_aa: CASTRGQPSTGELFF; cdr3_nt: TGTGCCAGCACCCGAGGACAGCCCTCCACCGGGGAGCTGTTTTTT
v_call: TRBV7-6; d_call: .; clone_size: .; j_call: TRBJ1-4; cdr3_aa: CASSLAAFDEKLFF; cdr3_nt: TGTGCCAGCAGCTTAGCCGCTTTTGATGAAAAACTGTTTTTT
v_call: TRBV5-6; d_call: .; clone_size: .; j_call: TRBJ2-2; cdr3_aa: CASSTKGAGMTGELFF; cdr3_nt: TGTGCCAGCAGCACTAAGGGGGCGGGAATGACCGGGGAGCTGTTTTTT
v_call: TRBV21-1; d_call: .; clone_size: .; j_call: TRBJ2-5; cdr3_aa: CASSKVGVHERETQYF; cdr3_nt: TGTGCCAGCAGCAAAGTAGGAGTACACGAGAGGGAGACCCAGTACTTC
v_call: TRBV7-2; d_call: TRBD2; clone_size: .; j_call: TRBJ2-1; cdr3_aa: CASSLIAGAYNEQFF; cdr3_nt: TGTGCCAGCAGCTTAATAGCGGGGGCCTACAATGAGCAGTTCTTC
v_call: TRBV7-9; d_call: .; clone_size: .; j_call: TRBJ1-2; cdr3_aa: CASSLGQAANYGYTF; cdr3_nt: TGTGCCAGCAGCTTAGGGCAGGCAGCTAACTATGGCTACACCTTC
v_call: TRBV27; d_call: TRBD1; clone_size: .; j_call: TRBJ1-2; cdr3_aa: CASSTTGTVYGYTF; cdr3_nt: TGTGCCAGCAGCACTACCGGGACAGTCTATGGCTACACCTTC
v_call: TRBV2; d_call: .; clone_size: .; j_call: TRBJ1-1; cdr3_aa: CASKGASRSTEAFF; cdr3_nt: TGTGCCAGCAAGGGCGCCTCGAGAAGCACTGAAGCTTTCTTT
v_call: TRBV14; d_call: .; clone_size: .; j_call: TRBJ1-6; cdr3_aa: CASSGDGGSSPLHF; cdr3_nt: TGTGCCAGCAGTGGGGACGGAGGGAGTTCACCCCTCCACTTT
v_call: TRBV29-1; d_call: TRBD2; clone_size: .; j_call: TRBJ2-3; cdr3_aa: CSVGLDPTDTQYF; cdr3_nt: TGCAGCGTGGGACTAGATCCCACAGATACGCAGTATTTT
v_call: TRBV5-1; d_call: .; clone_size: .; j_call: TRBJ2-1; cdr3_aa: CASSLQDNEQFF; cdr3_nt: TGCGCCAGCAGCTTACAGGACAATGAGCAGTTCTTC
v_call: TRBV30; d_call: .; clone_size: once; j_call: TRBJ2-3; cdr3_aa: CAWTMGLSTDTQYF; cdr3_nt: TGTGCCTGGACTATGGGATTGAGCACAGATACGCAGTATTTT
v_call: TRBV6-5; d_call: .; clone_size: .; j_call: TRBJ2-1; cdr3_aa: CASSYDRVNEQFF; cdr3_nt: TGTGCCAGCAGTTATGATCGGGTTAATGAGCAGTTCTTC